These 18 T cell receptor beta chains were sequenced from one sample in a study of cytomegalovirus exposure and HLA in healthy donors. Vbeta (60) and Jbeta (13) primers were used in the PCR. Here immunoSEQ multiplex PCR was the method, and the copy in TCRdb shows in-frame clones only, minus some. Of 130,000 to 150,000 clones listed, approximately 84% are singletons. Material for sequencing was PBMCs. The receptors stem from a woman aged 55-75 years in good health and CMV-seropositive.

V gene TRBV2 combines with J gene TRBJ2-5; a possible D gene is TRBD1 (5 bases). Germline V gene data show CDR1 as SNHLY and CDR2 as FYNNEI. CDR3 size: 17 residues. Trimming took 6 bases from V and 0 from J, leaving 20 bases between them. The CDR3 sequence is CASRSHMTENYQETQYF. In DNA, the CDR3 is TGTGCCAGCAGATCCCATATGACAGAAAACTACCAAGAGACCCAGTACTTC.

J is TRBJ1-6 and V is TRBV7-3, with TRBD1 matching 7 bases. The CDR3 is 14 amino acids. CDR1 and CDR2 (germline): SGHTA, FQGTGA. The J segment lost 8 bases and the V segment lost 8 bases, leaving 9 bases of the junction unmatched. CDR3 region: CASGQTGPDSPLHF. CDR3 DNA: TGTGCCAGCGGACAGACAGGGCCCGATTCACCCCTCCACTTT.

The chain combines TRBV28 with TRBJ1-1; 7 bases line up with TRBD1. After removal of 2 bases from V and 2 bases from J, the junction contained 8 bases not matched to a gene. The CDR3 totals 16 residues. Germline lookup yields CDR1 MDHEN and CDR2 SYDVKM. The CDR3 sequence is CASSLRGRSRNTEAFF. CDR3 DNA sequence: TGTGCCAGCAGTTTAAGGGGGCGCTCTCGAAACACTGAAGCTTTCTTT.

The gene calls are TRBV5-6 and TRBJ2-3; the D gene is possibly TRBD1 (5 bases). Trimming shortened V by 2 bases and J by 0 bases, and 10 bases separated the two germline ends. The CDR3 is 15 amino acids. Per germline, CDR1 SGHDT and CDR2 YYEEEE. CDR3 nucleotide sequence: TGTGCCAGCAGCTTTCAGGGCTGGAGCACAGATACGCAGTATTTT. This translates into CASSFQGWSTDTQYF.

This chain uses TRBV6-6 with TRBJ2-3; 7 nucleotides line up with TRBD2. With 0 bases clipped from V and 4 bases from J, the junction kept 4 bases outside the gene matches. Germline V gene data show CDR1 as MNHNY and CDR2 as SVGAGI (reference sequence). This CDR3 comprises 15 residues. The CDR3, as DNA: TGTGCCAGCAGTTACTCGAGGCGGGAGTCAGATACGCAGTATTTT. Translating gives CASSYSRRESDTQYF.

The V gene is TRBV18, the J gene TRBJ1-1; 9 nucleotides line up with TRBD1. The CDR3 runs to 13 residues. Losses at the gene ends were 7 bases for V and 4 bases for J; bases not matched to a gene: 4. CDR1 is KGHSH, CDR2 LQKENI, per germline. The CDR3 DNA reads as TGTGCCAGCTACCGGGGACAGGGCACTGAAGCTTTCTTT. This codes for CASYRGQGTEAFF.

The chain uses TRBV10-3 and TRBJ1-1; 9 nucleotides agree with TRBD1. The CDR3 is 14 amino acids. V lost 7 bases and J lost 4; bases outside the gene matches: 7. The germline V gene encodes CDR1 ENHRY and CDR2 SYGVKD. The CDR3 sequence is CAITQGAGTTEAFF. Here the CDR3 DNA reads TGTGCCATCACACAGGGGGCTGGGACCACTGAAGCTTTCTTT.

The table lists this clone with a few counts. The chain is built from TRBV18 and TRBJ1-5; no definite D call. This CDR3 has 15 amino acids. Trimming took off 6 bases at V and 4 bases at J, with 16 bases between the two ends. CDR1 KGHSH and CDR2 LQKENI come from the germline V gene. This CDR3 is CASSPTQNSNQPQHF. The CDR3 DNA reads TGTGCCAGCTCTCCCACACAGAATAGTAATCAGCCCCAGCATTTT.

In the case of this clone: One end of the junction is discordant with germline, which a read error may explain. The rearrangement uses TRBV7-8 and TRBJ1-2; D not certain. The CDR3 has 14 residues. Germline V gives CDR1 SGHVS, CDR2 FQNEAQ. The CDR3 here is CASRASGQDYRYTF. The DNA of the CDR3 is TGTGCCAGCAGGGCCTCGGGCCAGGACTATCGCTACACCTTC.

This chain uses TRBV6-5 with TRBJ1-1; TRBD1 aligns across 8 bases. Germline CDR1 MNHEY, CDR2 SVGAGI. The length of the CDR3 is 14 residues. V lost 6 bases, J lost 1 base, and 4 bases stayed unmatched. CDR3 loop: CASRKGQGNTEAFF. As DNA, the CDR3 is TGTGCCAGCAGAAAAGGACAGGGGAACACTGAAGCTTTCTTT.

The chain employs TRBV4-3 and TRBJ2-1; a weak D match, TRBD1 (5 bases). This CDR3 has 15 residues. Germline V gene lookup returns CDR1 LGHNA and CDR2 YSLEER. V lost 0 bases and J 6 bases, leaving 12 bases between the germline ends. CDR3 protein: CASSQDLGQVNEQFF. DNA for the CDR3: TGCGCCAGCAGCCAAGATCTGGGGCAAGTCAATGAGCAGTTCTTC.

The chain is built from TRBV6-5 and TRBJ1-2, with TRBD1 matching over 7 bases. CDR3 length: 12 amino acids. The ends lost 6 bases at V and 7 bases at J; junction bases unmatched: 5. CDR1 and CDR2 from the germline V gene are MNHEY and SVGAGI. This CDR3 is CASREGGLGYTF. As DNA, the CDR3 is TGTGCCAGCAGGGAAGGGGGCCTTGGCTACACCTTC.

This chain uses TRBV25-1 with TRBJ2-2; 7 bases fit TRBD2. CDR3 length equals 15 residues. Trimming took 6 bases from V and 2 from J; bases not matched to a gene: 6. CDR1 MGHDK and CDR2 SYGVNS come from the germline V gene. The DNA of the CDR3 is TGTGCCAGCAGCCTAGCGGCGGGCAACACCGGGGAGCTGTTTTTT. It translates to CASSLAAGNTGELFF.

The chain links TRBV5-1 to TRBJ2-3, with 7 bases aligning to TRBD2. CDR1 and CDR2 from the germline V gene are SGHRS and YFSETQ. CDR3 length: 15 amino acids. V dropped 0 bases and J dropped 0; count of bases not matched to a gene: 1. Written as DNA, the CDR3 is TGCGCCAGCAGCTTGGTTAGCGGGAGCACAGATACGCAGTATTTT. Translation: CASSLVSGSTDTQYF.

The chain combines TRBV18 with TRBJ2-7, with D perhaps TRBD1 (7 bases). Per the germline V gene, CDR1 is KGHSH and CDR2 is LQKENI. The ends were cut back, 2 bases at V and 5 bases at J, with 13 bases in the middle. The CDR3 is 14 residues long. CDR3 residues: CASSPARGVDEQYF. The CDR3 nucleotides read TGTGCCAGCTCACCAGCCAGGGGGGTCGACGAGCAGTACTTC.

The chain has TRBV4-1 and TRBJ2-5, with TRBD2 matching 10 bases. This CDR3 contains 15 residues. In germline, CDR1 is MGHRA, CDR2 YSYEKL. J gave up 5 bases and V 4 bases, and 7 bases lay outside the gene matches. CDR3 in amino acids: CASSLSGRSRETQYF. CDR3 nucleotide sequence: TGCGCCAGCAGCCTTAGCGGGAGGAGCAGGGAGACCCAGTACTTC.

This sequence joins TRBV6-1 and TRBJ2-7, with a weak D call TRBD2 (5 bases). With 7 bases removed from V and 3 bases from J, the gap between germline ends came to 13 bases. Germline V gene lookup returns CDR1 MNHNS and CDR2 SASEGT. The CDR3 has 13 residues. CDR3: CASIPRAGYEQYF. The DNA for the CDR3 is TGTGCCAGCATCCCCCGGGCGGGCTACGAGCAGTACTTC.

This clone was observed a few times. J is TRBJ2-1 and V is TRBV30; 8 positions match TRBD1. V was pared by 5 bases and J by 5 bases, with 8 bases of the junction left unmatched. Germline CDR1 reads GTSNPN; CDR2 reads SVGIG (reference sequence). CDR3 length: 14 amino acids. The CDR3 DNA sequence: TGTGCCTGGGAAGGACAGGGATGGAACAATGAGCAGTTCTTC. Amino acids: CAWEGQGWNNEQFF.